The 21 T cell receptor beta chains below all came from one sample that was sequenced in a study of T-cell memory formation after mild COVID-19. TCRdb called the 5' RACE reads again in MiXCR, with one record for every CDR3 protein. The profile shows about 150,000 distinct CDR3 sequences, 20% to 25% of them singletons. The specimen was PBMCs or a T cell subset sorted from them (not recorded which). The receptors derive from an adult woman who had mild COVID-19 (a few samples of this study predate the infection). Cell type and time point are not known.

The chain employs TRBV12-3 or TRBV12-4 and TRBJ2-7, with a weak D call TRBD2 (6 bases). V gave up 7 bases and J gave up 3 bases, with 19 bases separating them. The CDR3 is made up of 15 amino acids. The CDR3 reads CASTQDRERFYEQYF. The CDR3 DNA reads as TGTGCCAGCACCCAGGACCGGGAGAGGTTCTACGAGCAGTACTTC.

The chain couples TRBV5-1 to TRBJ2-7; TRBD2 aligns across 9 bases. Germline V gene sequence: CDR1 SGHRS, CDR2 YFSETQ. The CDR3 covers 14 residues. Losses at the gene ends were 3 bases for V and 2 bases for J; bases not matched to a gene: 3. The CDR3 region is CASSSAGGTYEQYF. Here the CDR3 DNA reads TGCGCCAGCAGCTCCGCGGGGGGGACCTACGAGCAGTACTTC.

Only a few counts were recorded for this clonotype. The chain has TRBV20-1 and TRBJ1-1; no firm D call. The length of the CDR3 is 14 residues. Germline V CDR1 and CDR2: DFQATT, SNEGSKA (reference sequence). Trimming pared 3 bases from V and 1 base from J, leaving 12 bases between. The chain's CDR3 is CSASSFVRNTEAFF. CDR3 sequence (DNA): TGCAGTGCTAGTAGTTTTGTTAGGAACACTGAAGCTTTCTTT.

The J gene is TRBJ1-1, the V gene TRBV3-1, with D perhaps TRBD1 (6 bases). The V end lost 1 base, the J end lost 4 bases, and 16 bases lay between the germline ends. The germline gives CDR1 LGHDT, CDR2 YNNKEL (reference sequence). This CDR3 has 16 residues. CDR3 nucleotide sequence: TGTGCCAGCAGCCAAGTCGTACCGGGGGCCGGCACTGAAGCTTTCTTT. Encoded protein: CASSQVVPGAGTEAFF.

This clonotype was recorded a few times. The V gene is TRBV6-2 or TRBV6-3, the J gene TRBJ2-7, with a possible D match to TRBD2 (6 bases). The CDR3 consists of 14 residues. V was trimmed by 5 bases and J by 0 bases, leaving 11 bases between them. Germline V CDR1 and CDR2: MNHEY, SVGEGT. The CDR3 nucleotides read TGTGCCAGCAGTGCGCGGGACCGCTCCTACGAGCAGTACTTC. It encodes CASSARDRSYEQYF.

The chain carries TRBV2 and TRBJ2-7; 8 bases match TRBD1. The germline gives CDR1 SNHLY, CDR2 FYNNEI. This CDR3 has 13 amino acids. V lost 7 bases and J lost 1; bases outside the gene matches: 3. The CDR3 DNA is TGTGCCAGCATTACAGGGGGGTCCTACGAGCAGTACTTC. This gives the protein CASITGGSYEQYF.

This clonotype was counted a few times. V usage is TRBV12-3 or TRBV12-4 and J usage is TRBJ2-5; 9 bases agree with TRBD2. The CDR3 sequence is 17 residues long. With 7 bases clipped from V and 5 bases from J, the junction kept 17 bases outside the gene matches. The CDR3 region is CASIRGGSGGPMETQYF. The DNA for the CDR3 is TGTGCCAGCATCAGGGGCGGTAGCGGGGGTCCTATGGAGACCCAGTACTTC.

This clonotype has more than one count but fewer than ten. The rearrangement links TRBV29-1 to TRBJ2-7; weak D call: TRBD2 (6 bases). V lost 6 bases, J lost 0 bases, and 12 bases lay in between. CDR1 and CDR2 (germline): SQVTM, ANQGSEA. This CDR3 contains 13 residues. In nucleotides, the CDR3 is TGCAGCGTAGTGGGGGGAAGCTCCTACGAGCAGTACTTC. This encodes CSVVGGSSYEQYF.

This chain links TRBV4-1 with TRBJ2-1; 7 positions match TRBD2. This CDR3 is 16 amino acids long. Germline loops: CDR1 MGHRA, CDR2 YSYEKL. J was trimmed by 4 bases and V by 2 bases; bases with no gene match: 8. The CDR3 nucleotides are TGCGCCAGCAGCCAAATTGAGTCTAGCGGTTACAATGAGCAGTTCTTC. Residues: CASSQIESSGYNEQFF.

The J gene is TRBJ2-7, the V gene TRBV2; 8 nucleotides agree with TRBD2. In germline, CDR1 is SNHLY, CDR2 FYNNEI. V shed 2 bases and J 0 bases; nucleotides not matched to a gene: 3. The CDR3 is made up of 15 amino acids. In DNA form, the CDR3 reads TGTGCCAGCAGTGAATTAGCGGGGAGCTCCTACGAGCAGTACTTC. It encodes CASSELAGSSYEQYF.

V is TRBV7-9 and J is TRBJ1-1; D is undetermined. In germline, CDR1 is SEHNR, CDR2 FQNEAQ (reference sequence). This CDR3 has 14 residues. The ends were cut back, 7 bases at V and 1 base at J, with 13 bases in the middle. The DNA of the CDR3 is TGTGCCAGCAAGGAAAGGGCTGGGAACACTGAAGCTTTCTTT. As protein: CASKERAGNTEAFF.

This clonotype was picked up a small number of times. The gene calls are TRBV5-1 and TRBJ2-1, with D unclear. Germline values: CDR1 SGHRS, CDR2 YFSETQ. V was pared by 5 bases and J by 9 bases, with 18 bases between. The CDR3 totals 14 residues. The CDR3 protein is CASRPLTGRREQFF. The DNA for the CDR3 is TGCGCCAGCAGGCCCCTGACCGGCAGGCGTGAGCAGTTCTTC.

This clonotype was detected a few times. The rearrangement links TRBV20-1 to TRBJ2-7, with D tentatively TRBD2 (6 bases). The CDR3 contains 15 residues. The V end was cut by 3 bases, the J end by 0 bases, with 15 bases between. Looked up from germline, CDR1 is DFQATT and CDR2 is SNEGSKA (reference sequence). The CDR3 bases are TGCAGTGCTAGGATAGAGGGAGGCTTCTCCTACGAGCAGTACTTC. This encodes CSARIEGGFSYEQYF.

This sequence joins TRBV13 and TRBJ1-2; the D gene is possibly TRBD1 (6 bases). Trimming shortened V by 7 bases and J by 2 bases, and 14 bases separated the two germline ends. The CDR3 contains 14 residues. Germline CDR1 and CDR2: PRHDT and FYEKMQ (reference sequence). DNA for the CDR3: TGTGCCAGCACCACTGGGGGCGGAAACTATGGCTACACCTTC. Translating it yields CASTTGGGNYGYTF.

This clonotype was seen a handful of times. This chain connects TRBV4-3 to TRBJ2-2, with a possible D match to TRBD2 (5 bases). Germline V gives CDR1 LGHNA, CDR2 YSLEER. The CDR3 loop spans 17 amino acids. The V and J ends lost 2 bases and 1 base respectively, with 14 bases between them. As DNA, the CDR3 is TGCGCCAGCAGCCAACCCGGTCAGCGGATGAACACCGGGGAGCTGTTTTTT. Residues: CASSQPGQRMNTGELFF.

The chain links TRBV20-1 to TRBJ1-1; D not resolved. The germline V and J ends were trimmed by 3 bases and 4 bases, with 12 bases remaining between them. The CDR3 consists of 13 residues. Germline V gives CDR1 DFQATT, CDR2 SNEGSKA (reference sequence). CDR3 region: CSARPLGSTEAFF. CDR3 bases: TGCAGTGCTAGGCCTTTAGGGTCCACTGAAGCTTTCTTT.

This chain joins TRBV9 and TRBJ2-3, with 10 nucleotides matching TRBD2. This CDR3 is 18 amino acids long. CDR1 is SGDLS, CDR2 YYNGEE, per germline. V was clipped by 0 bases and J by 1 base; unmatched bases: 8. The CDR3 coding sequence is TGTGCCAGCAGCGTAGACCAGCGGGGGGGCCCAGGCACAGATACGCAGTATTTT. This codes for CASSVDQRGGPGTDTQYF.

This clonotype was seen ten or more times. The rearrangement joins TRBV7-9 to TRBJ2-2, with TRBD2 matching 12 bases. CDR1 and CDR2 (germline): SEHNR, FQNEAQ (reference sequence). This CDR3 is built from 17 residues. The ends lost 5 bases at V and 4 bases at J; junction bases unmatched: 8. The CDR3 DNA sequence: TGTGCCAGCAGCGGAGCTCGACTAGCGGGAGTCACCGGGGAGCTGTTTTTT. Encoded protein: CASSGARLAGVTGELFF.

This clonotype was counted at least ten times. The chain is built from TRBV11-2 and TRBJ1-4; D not resolved. The V end was cut by 1 base, the J end by 11 bases, with 14 bases between. This CDR3 has 14 residues. CDR1 and CDR2 from the germline V gene are SGHAT and FQNNGV. The CDR3 protein is CASSLAGATGKLFF. In DNA, the CDR3 is TGTGCCAGCAGCTTAGCCGGCGCAACGGGGAAACTGTTTTTT.

This clonotype appeared a few times. This chain joins TRBV6-4 and TRBJ1-2, with D perhaps matching TRBD1 (5 bases). Germline V gene lookup returns CDR1 MRHNA and CDR2 SNTAGT. This CDR3 region has 15 residues. V was pared by 4 bases and J by 0 bases, with 12 bases between. This CDR3 is CASSVGAETNYGYTF. The CDR3 DNA reads as TGTGCCAGCAGTGTCGGGGCAGAGACTAACTATGGCTACACCTTC.

The chain joins TRBV4-1 to TRBJ1-1; the D is unclear. Germline V gives CDR1 MGHRA, CDR2 YSYEKL. V gave up 0 bases and J gave up 0 bases, with 11 bases separating them. The length of the CDR3 is 16 residues. CDR3 loop: CASSQETGNMNTEAFF. The CDR3 DNA is TGCGCCAGCAGCCAAGAAACGGGGAATATGAACACTGAAGCTTTCTTT.